Presented here are 6 T cell receptor beta chains from one specimen sequenced in a study of T cells in Graves' hyperthyroidism and ophthalmopathy. RNA transcripts were the template for amplifying TCR beta CDR3 regions. In the first-round RT-PCR of the TCR CDR3, the HTBI primer set was used. Via MiXCR, TCRdb re-called the multiplex PCR reads, giving one row per CDR3 protein. The sample includes under 300,000 distinct CDR3 sequences, 20% to 25% of them seen just once. Material for sequencing was blood. Receptors originate from a man aged 35 to 55 with Graves' hyperthyroidism that later progressed to Graves' ophthalmopathy.

This clonotype was seen ten or more times. V is TRBV7-9 and J is TRBJ1-2; tentatively, D is TRBD1 (6 bases). The CDR3 contains 12 residues. V gave up 4 bases and J gave up 7 bases, with 10 bases separating them. Germline V CDR1 and CDR2: SEHNR, FQNEAQ (reference sequence). This chain's CDR3 is CASSSNRVGYTF. The DNA of the CDR3 is TGTGCCAGCAGCTCGAACAGGGTTGGCTACACCTTC.

This clonotype was seen at least ten times. The chain carries TRBV6-1 and TRBJ1-1; D not certain. V was clipped by 7 bases and J by 3 bases, with 15 bases between them. Germline V gene data show CDR1 as MNHNS and CDR2 as SASEGT. CDR3 size: 14 residues. This CDR3 is CASIKPVVDTEAFF. In DNA, the CDR3 is TGTGCCAGCATCAAGCCGGTGGTAGACACTGAAGCTTTCTTT.

This clonotype occurred many times. The chain combines TRBV7-8 with TRBJ2-2, with 9 positions matching TRBD1. Germline V gives CDR1 SGHVS, CDR2 FQNEAQ. Unmatched junction bases numbered 6, after V lost 5 bases and J lost 2 bases. The CDR3 extends over 16 amino acids. As DNA, the CDR3 is TGTGCCAGCAGCCTTACAGGGGGCAGTAACACCGGGGAGCTGTTTTTT. It translates to CASSLTGGSNTGELFF.

This clonotype was seen repeatedly, ten times or more. The V call is TRBV5-5, the J call TRBJ2-7; weak D call: TRBD2 (6 bases). Germline assignment: CDR1 SGHKS and CDR2 YYEKEE (reference sequence). The germline V and J ends were trimmed by 4 bases and 3 bases, with 20 bases remaining between them. The CDR3 consists of 16 residues. CDR3 bases: TGTGCCAGCAGCACCCCGCTAGCGAGTATAAGCTACGAGCAGTACTTC. This encodes CASSTPLASISYEQYF.

This clonotype appeared many times. The gene calls are TRBV11-2 and TRBJ1-1; the match to TRBD1 covers 10 bases. CDR1 and CDR2 (germline): SGHAT, FQNNGV. The CDR3 contains 15 residues. V was pared by 3 bases and J by 4 bases, with 5 bases of the junction left unmatched. In DNA form, the CDR3 reads TGTGCCAGCAGCTTCCGGGACAGGGGTTTCACTGAAGCTTTCTTT. It is translated as CASSFRDRGFTEAFF.

This clonotype was counted many times. The rearrangement links TRBV29-1 to TRBJ1-3; no clear D. Germline V CDR1 and CDR2: SQVTM, ANQGSEA. Trimming left V 1 base short and J 3 bases short, with 4 bases between. The CDR3 contains 12 residues. The CDR3 here is CSVEGSGNTIYF. In DNA, the CDR3 is TGCAGCGTTGAAGGTAGTGGAAACACCATATATTTT.